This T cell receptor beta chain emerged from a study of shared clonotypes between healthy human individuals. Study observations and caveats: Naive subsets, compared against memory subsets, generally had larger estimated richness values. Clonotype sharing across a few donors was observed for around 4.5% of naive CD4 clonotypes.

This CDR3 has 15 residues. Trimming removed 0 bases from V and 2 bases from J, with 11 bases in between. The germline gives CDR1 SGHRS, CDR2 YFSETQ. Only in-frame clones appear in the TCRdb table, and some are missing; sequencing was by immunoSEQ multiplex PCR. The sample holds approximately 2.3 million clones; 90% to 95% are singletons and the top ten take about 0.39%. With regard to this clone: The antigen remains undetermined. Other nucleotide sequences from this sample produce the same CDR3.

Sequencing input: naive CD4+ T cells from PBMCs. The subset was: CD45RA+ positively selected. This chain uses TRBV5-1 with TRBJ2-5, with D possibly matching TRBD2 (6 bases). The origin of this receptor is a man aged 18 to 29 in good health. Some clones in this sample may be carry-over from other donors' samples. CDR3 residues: CASSLVRGGQETQYF. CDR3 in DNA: TGCGCCAGCAGCTTGGTAAGGGGAGGACAAGAGACCCAGTACTTC.